A selection of T cell receptor beta chains follows, all from one sample in a study of a mutant IDH1 vaccine in newly diagnosed glioma. No antigen has been identified for these receptors. Some clones are missing from TCRdb's copy, which holds only in-frame ones; the method was immunoSEQ multiplex PCR. The sample lists around 54,000 clones, around 86% occurring once. Here the sequenced sample was PBMCs, taken from a glioma patient whose treatment included an IDH1 peptide vaccine. These receptors were collected from a woman aged 45-60 years with glioma. CDR3s include the opening cysteine and the closing phenylalanine or tryptophan.

length: 14; J: TRBJ2-3; V: TRBV5-1; CDR3: CASSLGSGADTQYF
length: 16; J: TRBJ1-1; V: TRBV21-1; CDR3: CASRPPSGARGTEAFF
length: 10; J: TRBJ1-1; V: TRBV29-1; CDR3: CSALNTEAFF
length: 18; J: TRBJ2-2; V: TRBV15; CDR3: CATRDPVSGEVNTGELFF
length: 14; J: TRBJ2-7; V: TRBV4-2; CDR3: CASSQGQGDYEQYF
length: 13; J: TRBJ2-3; V: TRBV2; CDR3: CASRSEGRDTQYF
length: 15; J: TRBJ2-1; V: TRBV10-3; CDR3: CATARDILPYNEQFF
length: 18; J: TRBJ2-1; V: TRBV7-2; CDR3: CASSLEPSGGSSYNEQFF
length: 13; J: TRBJ1-1; V: TRBV4-3; CDR3: CASSLGRAREAFF
length: 14; J: TRBJ2-3; V: TRBV7-6; CDR3: CASRLAGDTDTQYF
length: 14; J: TRBJ1-4; V: TRBV5-1; CDR3: CASSSKGMGEKLFF
length: 19; J: TRBJ2-3; V: TRBV7-2; CDR3: CASSLDKTGTSGVADTQYF
length: 14; J: TRBJ2-5; V: TRBV7-9; CDR3: CASSLAGAQETQYF
length: 12; J: TRBJ2-7; V: TRBV5-6; CDR3: CASGSQFGEQYF
length: 13; J: TRBJ1-2; V: TRBV10-3; CDR3: CAISGKGASGYTF
length: 14; J: TRBJ1-1; V: TRBV18; CDR3: CASSLGQSYTEAFF
length: 14; J: TRBJ2-1; V: TRBV27; CDR3: CASSLAGGYNEQFF
length: 15; J: TRBJ1-5; V: TRBV6-5; CDR3: CASSFLSGGNQPQHF
length: 15; J: TRBJ1-5; V: TRBV25-1; CDR3: CASSGPGQGHQPQHF
length: 14; J: TRBJ1-2; V: TRBV5-1; CDR3: CASSLDRTEYGYTF
length: 15; J: TRBJ2-5; V: TRBV5-1; CDR3: CASSFSGGVQETQYF
length: 14; J: TRBJ1-6; V: TRBV5-8; CDR3: CASSYAGQISPLHF
length: 17; J: TRBJ1-5; V: TRBV28; CDR3: CASSLPARVRSNQPQHF
length: 13; J: TRBJ1-2; V: TRBV6-5; CDR3: CASNKGQGGGYTF
length: 18; J: TRBJ2-7; V: TRBV4-1; CDR3: CASSQVNFLGTGQYEQYF
length: 13; J: TRBJ1-3; V: TRBV15; CDR3: CATGRASGNTIYF
length: 14; J: TRBJ1-6; V: TRBV28; CDR3: CASISFGEYSPLHF
length: 16; J: TRBJ1-1; V: TRBV2; CDR3: CASSEADSQQNTEAFF
length: 13; J: TRBJ2-1; V: TRBV5-6; CDR3: CASSLGGLHEQFF
length: 12; J: TRBJ1-1; V: TRBV30; CDR3: CAWSVVSTEAFF
length: 14; J: TRBJ1-1; V: TRBV19; CDR3: CASSLYPQGAEAFF
length: 15; J: TRBJ2-3; V: TRBV6-1; CDR3: CASEGFLRGTDTQYF
length: 11; J: TRBJ2-7; V: TRBV20-1; CDR3: CSAPGGGEQYF
length: 12; J: TRBJ2-1; V: TRBV18; CDR3: CASSPDRTLGFF
length: 20; J: TRBJ1-6; V: TRBV11-3; CDR3: CASSLVYRWGRKEPNSPLHF
length: 13; J: TRBJ2-7; V: TRBV6-5; CDR3: CASRMAGSYEQYF
length: 14; J: TRBJ2-7; V: TRBV6-1; CDR3: CASSPDRSAYEQYF
length: 14; J: TRBJ1-1; V: TRBV14; CDR3: CASSGVYLNTEAFF
length: 16; J: TRBJ2-2; V: TRBV19; CDR3: CASSPLAGGDTGELFF
length: 12; J: TRBJ2-7; V: TRBV10-1; CDR3: CASSATLYEQYF
length: 16; J: TRBJ1-5; V: TRBV5-4; CDR3: CASSLAGVNSNQPQHF